These 30 T cell receptor beta chains were sequenced from one sample in a study of T cell responses to AZD1222 COVID-19 vaccine. Generated by immunoSEQ multiplex PCR, the TCRdb table keeps only in-frame clones and is missing some. The sample yields under 200,000 clones, 85% to 95% seen once. The source material was peripheral blood, sampled on day 0 of AZD1222 vaccination. The receptors here all came from an adult in good health.

This sequence joins TRBV18 and TRBJ2-3; D is unclear. CDR1 is KGHSH, CDR2 LQKENI, per germline. This CDR3 has 14 residues. V dropped 6 bases and J dropped 4 bases, with 14 bases sitting between them. CDR3 nucleotide sequence: TGTGCCAGCTCTACGACGCCCCCCCCAGATACGCAGTATTTT. Protein: CASSTTPPPDTQYF.

This sequence joins TRBV7-7 and TRBJ2-5; D possibly corresponds to TRBD1 (5 bases). V lost 1 base and J lost 1, with 16 bases in between. This CDR3 region has 17 residues. Germline V gene lookup returns CDR1 SSHAT and CDR2 FNYEAQ (reference sequence). CDR3 sequence (DNA): TGTGCCAGCAGCTTAGTTGCTTTTTCCGACAGCCAAGAGACCCAGTACTTC. This sequence encodes CASSLVAFSDSQETQYF.

J is TRBJ2-2 and V is TRBV13, with D unclear. Germline-derived CDR1 and CDR2 are PRHDT and FYEKMQ (reference sequence). Trimming took 5 bases from V and 6 from J, leaving 10 bases between them. The CDR3 is made up of 13 amino acids. The CDR3 bases are TGTGCCAGCAGCCGGTGGAAGGCCGGGGAGCTGTTTTTT. Translating it yields CASSRWKAGELFF.

The gene calls are TRBV11-1 and TRBJ1-1; the D gene is possibly TRBD1 (6 bases). Germline lookup yields CDR1 SGHAT and CDR2 FQDESV (reference sequence). This CDR3 spans 11 amino acids. V was shortened by 5 bases and J by 7 bases, with 8 bases between the two germline ends. CDR3 DNA sequence: TGTGCCAGCAGCCTACAGGGTGAAGCTTTCTTT. Its translation is CASSLQGEAFF.

The rearrangement uses TRBV18 and TRBJ2-7; 9 bases match TRBD1. The germline V gene has CDR1 KGHSH and CDR2 LQKENI. V shed 4 bases, J shed 3 bases, and the junction held 10 bases outside the gene matches. The CDR3 contains 16 residues. The CDR3 DNA reads as TGTGCCAGCTCACTAACTCCGGGACAGGGCTTCTACGAGCAGTACTTC. This codes for CASSLTPGQGFYEQYF.

This chain joins TRBV5-1 and TRBJ2-1; 12 bases are a match to TRBD2. Trimming at V came to 1 base and at J to 9 bases, leaving 5 bases not matched to a gene. The CDR3 runs 15 residues. Looked up from germline, CDR1 is SGHRS and CDR2 is YFSETQ. The chain's CDR3 is CASSLTSGGWVEQFF. The CDR3 region has the DNA TGCGCCAGCAGCTTGACTAGCGGGGGGTGGGTTGAGCAGTTCTTC.

The CDR3 DNA sequence: TGTGCCAGCAGTGAAGTATTTACCCGGAACACTGAAGCTTTCTTT. It encodes CASSEVFTRNTEAFF. This chain links TRBV2 with TRBJ1-1; D is unresolved. V lost 1 base, J lost 1 base, and 10 bases lay in between. Germline V lookup: CDR1 SNHLY, CDR2 FYNNEI. The CDR3 runs to 15 residues.

The chain employs TRBV19 and TRBJ2-1; a weak D match, TRBD2 (5 bases). Germline values: CDR1 LNHDA, CDR2 SQIVND (reference sequence). Trimming shortened V by 4 bases and J by 8 bases, and 9 bases separated the two germline ends. The CDR3 consists of 12 residues. CDR3 bases: TGTGCCAGTAGTACGGCGGGCCATGAGCAGTTCTTC. Protein sequence: CASSTAGHEQFF.

The rearrangement joins TRBV29-1 to TRBJ2-2; D may be TRBD1 (5 bases). The CDR3 loop spans 15 amino acids. Germline lookup yields CDR1 SQVTM and CDR2 ANQGSEA. Trimming pared 4 bases from V and 0 bases from J, leaving 12 bases between. In nucleotides, the CDR3 is TGCAGCGTTGGTTTAGGGGCTTCGAACACCGGGGAGCTGTTTTTT. Protein: CSVGLGASNTGELFF.

This chain links TRBV7-9 with TRBJ2-5, with D perhaps matching TRBD1 or TRBD2 (6 bases each). The V gene's germline CDR1 is SEHNR and CDR2 FQNEAQ (reference sequence). The V gene lost 5 bases and the J gene lost 0 bases, with 16 bases spanning the gap. The CDR3 runs to 16 residues. The chain's CDR3 is CASSILVGGNQETQYF. CDR3 DNA sequence: TGTGCCAGCAGCATCCTGGTCGGGGGCAACCAAGAGACCCAGTACTTC. The full variable domain, in which reference TRBV7-9 and TRBJ2-5 provide the parts outside the CDR3, is DTGVSQNPRHKITKRGQNVTFRCDPISEHNRLYWYRQTLGQGPEFLTYFQNEAQLEKSRLLSDRFSAERPKGSFSTLEIQRTEQGDSAMYLCASSILVGGNQETQYFGPGTRLLVL.

The CDR3 spells CASSLAPNNEQFF. The CDR3 DNA reads as TGCGCCAGCAGCTTGGCGCCCAACAATGAGCAGTTCTTC. V and J are TRBV5-1 and TRBJ2-1; no reliable D call. The CDR3 is 13 amino acids. Germline-derived CDR1 and CDR2 are SGHRS and YFSETQ. Deletions cut 0 bases from V and 5 bases from J, with 6 bases between.

The J gene is TRBJ1-1, the V gene TRBV5-4; no reliable D call. The V gene lost 2 bases and the J gene lost 6 bases, with 11 bases spanning the gap. CDR3 size: 13 residues. Germline lookup yields CDR1 SGHNT and CDR2 YYREEE (reference sequence). CDR3 amino acids: CASSFDFLPEAFF. The CDR3 region has the DNA TGTGCCAGCAGCTTTGATTTCTTGCCTGAAGCTTTCTTT.

The chain recombines TRBV3-1 (or the pseudogene TRBV3-2) with TRBJ1-2, with 8 bases that match TRBD1. The CDR3 is 14 residues long. Germline V CDR1 and CDR2: LGHDT, YNNKEL (reference sequence). With 5 bases clipped from V and 3 bases from J, the junction kept 5 bases outside the gene matches. CDR3 coding DNA: TGTGCCAGCAGCTCACAGGGACAGGACTATGGCTACACCTTC. Translation gives CASSSQGQDYGYTF.

This chain connects TRBV2 to TRBJ1-5; 7 nucleotides match TRBD1. The CDR3 loop spans 15 amino acids. The J segment lost 3 bases and the V segment lost 1 base, leaving 3 bases of the junction unmatched. Germline V gives CDR1 SNHLY, CDR2 FYNNEI. The CDR3 DNA sequence: TGTGCCAGCAGTGAAGGAGGGACAGCCAATCAGCCCCAGCATTTT. Encoded protein: CASSEGGTANQPQHF.

The chain employs TRBV11-3 and TRBJ2-3; unclear D gene. Germline V gene data show CDR1 as SGHNT and CDR2 as YENEEA. V lost 3 bases to trimming and J lost 9 bases, with 7 bases between them. This CDR3 has 11 residues. DNA of the CDR3: TGTGCCAGCAGCTTGCACGGGACGCAGTATTTT. Protein sequence: CASSLHGTQYF.

This chain joins TRBV5-4 and TRBJ2-3; tentatively, D is TRBD2 (5 bases). The length of the CDR3 is 13 residues. Trimming took off 4 bases at V and 5 bases at J, with 11 bases between the two ends. Per germline, CDR1 SGHNT and CDR2 YYREEE (reference sequence). The CDR3 sequence is CASSPGIGDTQYF. DNA of the CDR3: TGTGCCAGCAGCCCGGGGATAGGAGATACGCAGTATTTT.

This rearrangement joins TRBV5-4 to TRBJ1-1; unclear D gene. Trimming pared 0 bases from V and 8 bases from J, leaving 8 bases between. The length of the CDR3 is 12 residues. Germline-derived CDR1 and CDR2 are SGHNT and YYREEE (reference sequence). In DNA, the CDR3 is TGTGCCAGCAGCTTGGCGGCGGGGGAAGCTTTCTTT. The encoded protein is CASSLAAGEAFF.

In regard to this clone: The same CDR3 also results from other DNA sequences found in this sample. The chain carries TRBV9 and TRBJ2-3, with D maybe TRBD2 (6 bases). The germline V and J ends were trimmed by 2 bases and 5 bases, with 6 bases remaining between them. Germline V gene sequence: CDR1 SGDLS, CDR2 YYNGEE. The CDR3 runs 12 residues. CDR3 nucleotides: TGTGCCAGCAGCGTCGGGGGAGATACGCAGTATTTT. This sequence encodes CASSVGGDTQYF.

This chain uses TRBV29-1 with TRBJ1-5; TRBD1 agrees at 8 bases. Germline assignment: CDR1 SQVTM and CDR2 ANQGSEA. The V gene end was trimmed by 6 bases and the J gene end by 1 base; junction bases not matched to a gene: 5. The CDR3 loop spans 14 amino acids. CDR3 nucleotide sequence: TGCAGCGTCCGCGACAGGGGCAGCAATCAGCCCCAGCATTTT. Translated: CSVRDRGSNQPQHF.

About this clone: The sample has other DNA sequences that encode this CDR3 too. The V call is TRBV11-2, the J call TRBJ1-5, with a tentative D call TRBD1 (5 bases). There are 14 residues in the CDR3. The germline gives CDR1 SGHAT, CDR2 FQNNGV. V was pared by 1 base and J by 6 bases, with 10 bases between. The DNA of the CDR3 is TGTGCCAGCAGCTTAGGAGGGGTAGGTCAGCCCCAGCATTTT. Translating it yields CASSLGGVGQPQHF. Full variable domain (rest looked up from reference TRBV11-2 and TRBJ1-5): EAGVAQSPRYKIIEKRQSVAFWCNPISGHATLYWYQQILGQGPKLLIQFQNNGVVDDSQLPKDRFSAERLKGVDSTLKIQPAKLEDSAVYLCASSLGGVGQPQHFGDGTRLSIL.

Here the CDR3 reads CASSQDSYSPLHF. CDR3 DNA: TGTGCCAGCAGCCAAGATAGTTATTCACCCCTCCACTTT. The genes are TRBV3-1 (or the pseudogene TRBV3-2) and TRBJ1-6; D unclear. Germline lookup yields CDR1 LGHDT and CDR2 YNNKEL (reference sequence). The CDR3 is made up of 13 amino acids. Between the trimmed V and J ends, which lost 0 bases and 8 bases, there was a span of 5 bases.

CDR3 protein: CASSSGQFSGANEQFF. CDR3 nucleotide sequence: TGTGCCAGCAGCTCCGGTCAGTTTAGCGGGGCCAATGAGCAGTTCTTC. This chain connects TRBV7-9 to TRBJ2-1; 8 bases match TRBD2. V shed 4 bases and J 6 bases; nucleotides not matched to a gene: 11. The CDR3 loop spans 16 amino acids. Germline CDR1 and CDR2: SEHNR and FQNEAQ (reference sequence).

This rearrangement joins TRBV2 to TRBJ2-1; a weak D match, TRBD2 (5 bases). This CDR3 contains 15 residues. Germline V gene lookup returns CDR1 SNHLY and CDR2 FYNNEI. Trimming removed 6 bases from V and 10 bases from J, with 22 bases in between. The CDR3 DNA follows: TGTGCCAGCAGCTCCTCCGGGGTCCCGGAGCGGGAGCAGTTCTTC. Translation: CASSSSGVPEREQFF.

A single count supports this clone. The chain carries TRBV11-3 and TRBJ2-7; D remains ambiguous. In germline, CDR1 is SGHNT, CDR2 YENEEA. V lost 3 bases, J lost 6 bases, and 12 bases lay in between. The CDR3 runs 13 residues. DNA of the CDR3: TGTGCCAGCAGCTTCTCCAGGATTGGCGAGCAGTACTTC. It is translated as CASSFSRIGEQYF.

This chain joins TRBV11-2 and TRBJ1-2, with D tentatively TRBD1 (5 bases). This CDR3 is 13 amino acids long. Trimming removed 1 base from V and 2 bases from J, with 5 bases in between. Germline assignment: CDR1 SGHAT and CDR2 FQNNGV. The CDR3 bases are TGTGCCAGCAGCTTAGGGGGCAACTATGGCTACACCTTC. Translated, it gives CASSLGGNYGYTF.

About this clone itself: Other DNA sequences in the sample encode the same CDR3. The V call is TRBV10-3, the J call TRBJ2-1; no reliable D call. Germline CDR1 reads ENHRY; CDR2 reads SYGVKD. This CDR3 spans 12 amino acids. Trimming pared 6 bases from V and 0 bases from J, leaving 3 bases between. The CDR3 region is CAIRSSYNEQFF. DNA of the CDR3: TGTGCCATCAGGAGCTCCTACAATGAGCAGTTCTTC.

This clone was observed a handful of times. This CDR3 reads CASTLGHSPLHF. In nucleotides, the CDR3 is TGTGCCAGCACTCTAGGCCATTCACCCCTCCACTTT. This chain uses TRBV12-3 or TRBV12-4 with TRBJ1-6; D call uncertain. V lost 7 bases and J lost 8, with 9 bases in between. This CDR3 is 12 amino acids long.

CDR3 region: CASSLTRQGSTEAFF. The CDR3 coding sequence is TGTGCCAGCAGCCTAACTAGACAGGGCTCCACTGAAGCTTTCTTT. This sequence joins TRBV3-1 (or the pseudogene TRBV3-2) and TRBJ1-1; 7 nucleotides match TRBD1. Per germline, CDR1 LGHDT and CDR2 YNNKEL (reference sequence). The trim removed 4 bases at V and 4 bases at J, leaving 9 bases unmatched. This CDR3 is 15 amino acids long.

This rearrangement joins TRBV7-9 to TRBJ1-1; D uncertain. Germline lookup yields CDR1 SEHNR and CDR2 FQNEAQ (reference sequence). This CDR3 contains 12 residues. V was trimmed by 4 bases and J by 6 bases, leaving 9 bases between them. CDR3 bases: TGTGCCAGCAGCTCGGACGCGGCTGAAGCTTTCTTT. Residues: CASSSDAAEAFF.

The V gene is TRBV27, the J gene TRBJ2-2, with a tentative D call TRBD1 (5 bases). This CDR3 contains 14 residues. The germline V gene encodes CDR1 MNHEY and CDR2 SMNVEV (reference sequence). V was clipped by 0 bases and J by 5 bases, with 7 bases between them. The CDR3 reads CASSLSKGTGELFF. CDR3 nucleotide sequence: TGTGCCAGCAGTTTATCGAAGGGGACCGGGGAGCTGTTTTTT.